Shown below are 17 T cell receptor beta chains from a single sample sequenced in a study of neoadjuvant anti-PD-1 for oral cavity cancer. Profiling relied on immunoSEQ multiplex PCR, and the TCRdb table lists in-frame clones only, not all of them. The table has 55,000 to 75,000 clones, about 90% seen once. Described time point: after neoadjuvant nivolumab, at surgical resection. Sequencing was performed on PBMCs, taken after nivolumab (anti-PD-1) treatment. The source is a person between 40 and 85 years old with oral cavity squamous cell carcinoma.

This chain joins TRBV5-1 and TRBJ1-1; TRBD1 agrees at 8 bases. V trimming: 2 bases; J trimming: 7 bases; junction bases outside the gene matches: 4. The V gene's germline CDR1 is SGHRS and CDR2 YFSETQ. The CDR3 covers 13 residues. The DNA for the CDR3 is TGCGCCAGCAGCTTACGGACAGGGCATGAAGCTTTCTTT. This sequence encodes CASSLRTGHEAFF.

V gene TRBV7-2 combines with J gene TRBJ1-3; D is unresolved. CDR1 and CDR2 from the germline V gene are SGHTA and FQGNSA. This CDR3 comprises 13 residues. V lost 3 bases and J 4 bases, leaving 7 bases between the germline ends. The CDR3 protein is CASSFAKGNTIYF. The CDR3 DNA reads as TGTGCCAGCAGCTTTGCTAAGGGAAACACCATATATTTT.

This chain connects TRBV6-1 to TRBJ1-2; D is possibly TRBD1 (5 bases). There are 14 residues in the CDR3. From germline, CDR1 is MNHNS and CDR2 SASEGT. The V gene lost 5 bases and the J gene lost 4 bases, with 14 bases spanning the gap. The CDR3: CASSPRGGSYGYTF. Written as DNA, the CDR3 is TGTGCCAGCAGTCCCCGTGGGGGAAGCTATGGCTACACCTTC.

The genes are TRBV7-9 and TRBJ1-1; the D gene is possibly TRBD1 (5 bases). The germline V gene encodes CDR1 SEHNR and CDR2 FQNEAQ (reference sequence). The CDR3 consists of 12 residues. Trimming stripped 5 bases from V and 8 bases from J, with 12 bases between. DNA for the CDR3: TGTGCCAGCAGCCTGGGGACGACCGAAGCTTTCTTT. This sequence encodes CASSLGTTEAFF.

The chain links TRBV5-1 to TRBJ2-5; D is unresolved. Germline CDR1 is SGHRS and CDR2 is YFSETQ. The CDR3 totals 11 residues. The V end was cut by 2 bases, the J end by 1 base, with 0 bases between. The CDR3 DNA follows: TGCGCCAGCAGCTTCCAAGAGACCCAGTACTTC. Residues: CASSFQETQYF.

V is TRBV4-2 and J is TRBJ2-1, with 11 bases lining up with TRBD2. This CDR3 region has 18 residues. CDR1 and CDR2 from the germline V gene are LGHNA and YNFKEQ. Trimming cost V 3 bases and J 4 bases; bases outside gene matches: 11. The CDR3 nucleotides are TGTGCCAGCAGCCAGAACATAGCGGGAGGGCCCGGGTACAATGAGCAGTTCTTC. Protein product: CASSQNIAGGPGYNEQFF.

This clone was found once. The chain recombines TRBV29-1 with TRBJ2-7, with TRBD1 as a possible D gene (6 bases). Trimming took 2 bases from V and 0 from J, leaving 17 bases between them. In germline, CDR1 is SQVTM, CDR2 ANQGSEA. The CDR3 covers 16 residues. Here the CDR3 DNA reads TGCAGCGTTGAACTTCTGACCGGGACACCCTCCTACGAGCAGTACTTC. Amino acid sequence: CSVELLTGTPSYEQYF.

The chain has TRBV10-3 and TRBJ2-7; D might be TRBD2 (6 bases). Germline loops: CDR1 ENHRY, CDR2 SYGVKD. Between the trimmed V and J ends, which lost 0 bases and 6 bases, there was a span of 12 bases. This CDR3 is 14 amino acids long. CDR3 in amino acids: CAISESRGGGEQYF. CDR3 sequence (DNA): TGTGCCATCAGTGAGTCGCGGGGAGGCGGCGAGCAGTACTTC.

This clone is a singleton in its sample. The CDR3 DNA is TGTGCCAGCTACGACAGAGGAGCTAACTATGGCTACACCTTC. The encoded protein is CASYDRGANYGYTF. This sequence joins TRBV6-5 and TRBJ1-2; D is possibly TRBD1 (5 bases). V dropped 8 bases and J dropped 0 bases, with 13 bases sitting between them. Germline lookup yields CDR1 MNHEY and CDR2 SVGAGI. The CDR3 spans 14 residues.

The chain joins TRBV6-6 to TRBJ1-4; a possible D gene is TRBD1 (5 bases). V dropped 6 bases and J dropped 2 bases, with 10 bases sitting between them. Germline assignment: CDR1 MNHNY and CDR2 SVGAGI (reference sequence). The CDR3 is made up of 14 amino acids. The CDR3 loop reads CASSPGGTNEKLFF. The CDR3 nucleotides are TGTGCCAGCAGCCCCGGGGGTACTAATGAAAAACTGTTTTTT.

This clone was counted a single time. V gene TRBV5-1 combines with J gene TRBJ2-7; D gene unclear. V was cut by 4 bases and J by 3 bases, with 8 bases left in between. CDR3 length equals 12 residues. CDR1 is SGHRS, CDR2 YFSETQ, per germline. CDR3 loop: CASSDTIYEQYF. The CDR3 DNA reads as TGCGCCAGCAGCGACACCATCTACGAGCAGTACTTC.

V and J are TRBV28 and TRBJ2-5; D gene unclear. The CDR3 is 11 amino acids. Between the trimmed V and J ends, which lost 2 bases and 7 bases, there was a span of 5 bases. In germline, CDR1 is MDHEN, CDR2 SYDVKM. The CDR3 loop is CASSLIGTQYF. The CDR3 DNA reads as TGTGCCAGCAGTTTAATAGGGACCCAGTACTTC.

The V and J genes are TRBV7-2 and TRBJ1-3, with D tentatively TRBD1 (6 bases). The CDR3 contains 14 residues. V lost 7 bases and J lost 2, with 12 bases in between. Germline V gives CDR1 SGHTA, CDR2 FQGNSA. For the CDR3, the DNA is TGTGCCAGCACCTCCTACAGGGCTGGAAACACCATATATTTT. Encoded protein: CASTSYRAGNTIYF.

This rearrangement joins TRBV29-1 to TRBJ2-3; TRBD2 matches 7 bases. V lost 4 bases and J lost 2; bases outside the gene matches: 6. Germline CDR1 and CDR2: SQVTM and ANQGSEA. This CDR3 spans 14 amino acids. CDR3 region: CSVVPAGLTDTQYF. In DNA form, the CDR3 reads TGCAGCGTTGTTCCAGCGGGGCTCACAGATACGCAGTATTTT.

This clone was recorded only once. The chain joins TRBV6-5 to TRBJ1-1; no reliable D call. CDR3 size: 13 residues. V was trimmed by 2 bases and J by 5 bases, leaving 9 bases between them. Germline V CDR1 and CDR2: MNHEY, SVGAGI. The CDR3 DNA reads as TGTGCCAGCAGTTACCTGACGGGAACTGAAGCTTTCTTT. Translated: CASSYLTGTEAFF.

This sequence joins TRBV19 and TRBJ2-3, with 8 bases fitting TRBD2. From germline, CDR1 is LNHDA and CDR2 SQIVND (reference sequence). CDR3 size: 14 residues. J lost 4 bases, V lost 5 bases, and 5 bases had no gene match. The CDR3 sequence: CASSFGGASDTQYF. The CDR3 region has the DNA TGTGCCAGTAGTTTCGGGGGGGCCTCAGATACGCAGTATTTT.

The CDR3 DNA reads as TGTGCCAGCCCAGTACTGACGGGACAGGATAACTCTGGGGCCAACGTCCTGACTTTC. Residues: CASPVLTGQDNSGANVLTF. The genes are TRBV5-8 and TRBJ2-6; 8 nucleotides match TRBD1. The CDR3 length is 19 residues. V shed 7 bases and J 0 bases; nucleotides not matched to a gene: 15. Germline CDR1 SGHTS, CDR2 YDEGEE.